This TCR beta chain derives from a study of blood T cell repertoires in COVID-19. Overall study context: Some COVID-19 samples were acute and others convalescent; all came from the United States, Italy and Spain. Nucleic acid was either cDNA or gDNA, and it came from T cells, B-cell-depleted T cells, or PBMCs.

Original handling: Reference gene primer amplification gave nucleated cell count estimates. The repertoire was sequenced with immunoSEQ multiplex PCR; TCRdb's copy has only in-frame clones and lacks some. V and J calls plus clone size are reproduced from that table; the DNA served to infer D and trimming. The sample carries tens of thousands of clones, more than 85% recorded once. The CDR3 extends over 15 amino acids. The J segment lost 6 bases and the V segment lost 3 bases, leaving 9 bases of the junction unmatched. Germline loops: CDR1 GTSNPN, CDR2 SVGIG (reference sequence). The chain is built from TRBV30 and TRBJ2-3; TRBD2 matches at 10 bases. The sequenced sample consisted of peripheral blood. The TCR was taken from a man aged 65 to 79 with active COVID-19. The CDR3 nucleotides are TGTGCCTGGAGCCGAACTAGCGGGATAGGGGATACGCAGTATTTT. This codes for CAWSRTSGIGDTQYF.